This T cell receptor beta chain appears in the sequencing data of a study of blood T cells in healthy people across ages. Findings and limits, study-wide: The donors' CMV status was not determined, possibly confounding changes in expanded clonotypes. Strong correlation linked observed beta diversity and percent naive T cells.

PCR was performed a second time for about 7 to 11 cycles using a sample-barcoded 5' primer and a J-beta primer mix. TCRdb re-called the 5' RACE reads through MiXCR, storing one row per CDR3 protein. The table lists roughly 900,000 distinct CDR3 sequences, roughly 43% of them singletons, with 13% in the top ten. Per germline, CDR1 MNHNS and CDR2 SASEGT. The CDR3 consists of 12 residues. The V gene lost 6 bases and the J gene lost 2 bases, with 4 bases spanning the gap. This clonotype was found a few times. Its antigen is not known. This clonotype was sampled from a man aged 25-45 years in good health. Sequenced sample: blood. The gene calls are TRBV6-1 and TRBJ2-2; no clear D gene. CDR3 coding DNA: TGTGCCAGCAGAGCTAACACCGGGGAGCTGTTTTTT. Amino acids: CASRANTGELFF.